This passage covers 2 T cell receptor beta chains from one sample sequenced in a study of cytomegalovirus exposure and HLA in healthy donors (dated by TCRdb to about 2017). The library was produced with the immunoSEQ multiplex PCR assay. TCRdb stores this immuneACCESS table with in-frame sequences only. Part of the clones is absent; in the studies checked, under half of the shortfall reflects unresolved V genes, and no reason is known for the rest. Here the sample has over 200,000 clones; around 86% occur a single time. Of the sample, roughly 2% falls within the top ten clones. The sequencing input was PBMCs. Every receptor here comes from a woman aged 18-29 years in good health and CMV-seropositive.

This clone appeared a single time. The rearrangement links TRBV29-1 to TRBJ2-7; 7 bases match TRBD2. The junction had 10 bases not matched to a gene; V was cut back by 2 bases and J by 6 bases. Germline V gives CDR1 SQVTM, CDR2 ANQGSEA. CDR3 size: 14 residues. CDR3 loop: CSVESVWPGGEQYF. The DNA for the CDR3 is TGCAGCGTTGAATCGGTCTGGCCGGGGGGCGAGCAGTACTTC.

The CDR3: CASSKGGDRRSYNEQFF. Here the CDR3 DNA reads TGTGCCAGCAGCAAAGGTGGAGATCGACGCTCCTACAATGAGCAGTTCTTC. The chain combines TRBV21-1 with TRBJ2-1; the tabulated D call, TRBD2, remains unverified against the DNA. TRBV21-1 is a pseudogene. The length of the CDR3 is 17 residues.